Following are 10 T cell receptor beta chains from one sample sequenced in a study of blood T cell repertoires in COVID-19. Method: immunoSEQ multiplex PCR; TCRdb's copy keeps in-frame clones and lacks some. This sample has about 210,000 clones, with 84% found just once. The sequenced sample consisted of peripheral blood. The source is an elderly woman with COVID-19, enrolled during active disease.

This chain joins TRBV7-9 and TRBJ1-6, with a weak D call TRBD1 (6 bases). Trimming cost V 6 bases and J 9 bases, with 15 bases left between them. The CDR3 covers 14 residues. The V gene's germline CDR1 is SEHNR and CDR2 FQNEAQ (reference sequence). The DNA of the CDR3 is TGTGCCAGCAGAAATACAGGGAGCGGTTCACCCCTCCACTTT. This sequence encodes CASRNTGSGSPLHF.

This chain uses TRBV5-1 with TRBJ1-2, with 8 bases identical to TRBD1. Germline CDR1 is SGHRS and CDR2 is YFSETQ. This CDR3 contains 12 residues. V lost 4 bases to trimming and J lost 8 bases; unmatched junction nucleotides: 4. The CDR3, as DNA: TGCGCCAGCAGCCACGGACAGGGCGGCTACACCTTC. It encodes CASSHGQGGYTF.

This sequence joins TRBV7-2 and TRBJ1-1; D may be TRBD1 (6 bases). V was pared by 5 bases and J by 2 bases, with 12 bases between. The germline V gene has CDR1 SGHTA and CDR2 FQGNSA. The CDR3 totals 14 residues. The CDR3 loop reads CASSHQGFNTEAFF. For the CDR3, the DNA is TGTGCCAGCAGCCACCAGGGGTTCAACACTGAAGCTTTCTTT.

V and J are TRBV5-4 and TRBJ1-6; TRBD1 agrees at 7 bases. The CDR3 totals 15 residues. Trimming took 5 bases from V and 4 from J; bases not matched to a gene: 6. CDR1 and CDR2 (germline): SGHNT, YYREEE (reference sequence). CDR3 protein: CASSNGQEYNSPLHF. The DNA for the CDR3 is TGTGCCAGCAGTAACGGACAGGAGTATAATTCACCCCTCCACTTT.

The CDR3 protein is CASSYRTGNNSPLHF. In nucleotides, the CDR3 is TGTGCCAGCAGCTACCGGACAGGGAATAATTCACCCCTCCACTTT. V and J are TRBV5-6 and TRBJ1-6; 8 bases line up with TRBD1. The CDR3 contains 15 residues. Looked up from germline, CDR1 is SGHDT and CDR2 is YYEEEE. The junction had 4 bases not matched to a gene; V was cut back by 3 bases and J by 5 bases.

In its sample, this clone was seen a few times. V usage is TRBV5-1 and J usage is TRBJ2-1; 9 bases align to TRBD2. J gave up 1 base and V 7 bases, and 9 bases lay outside the gene matches. This CDR3 region has 16 residues. CDR1 and CDR2 (germline): SGHRS, YFSETQ. The DNA for the CDR3 is TGCGCCAGCCTCAAAGGAGCGGGGGGTTCCTACAATGAGCAGTTCTTC. Its protein product is CASLKGAGGSYNEQFF.

The V and J genes are TRBV19 and TRBJ2-3; maybe TRBD2 (6 bases). Germline V gene sequence: CDR1 LNHDA, CDR2 SQIVND (reference sequence). The V and J ends lost 5 bases and 4 bases respectively, with 16 bases between them. This CDR3 is 15 amino acids long. This CDR3 is CASSSYSGTSDTQYF. The CDR3 bases are TGTGCCAGTAGTTCCTACTCCGGGACTTCAGATACGCAGTATTTT.

This clone was seen a handful of times. The rearrangement uses TRBV19 and TRBJ2-1, with 11 bases lining up with TRBD2. The V gene end was trimmed by 1 base and the J gene end by 6 bases; junction bases not matched to a gene: 5. The CDR3 covers 16 residues. In germline, CDR1 is LNHDA, CDR2 SQIVND (reference sequence). The DNA for the CDR3 is TGTGCCAGTAGTATAGCTGGGACTAGCGGATTCAATGAGCAGTTCTTC. As protein: CASSIAGTSGFNEQFF.

This clone was found once. The J gene is TRBJ2-4, the V gene TRBV5-1; D perhaps matches TRBD2 (6 bases). There are 12 residues in the CDR3. With 0 bases removed from V and 8 bases from J, the gap between germline ends came to 6 bases. CDR1 SGHRS and CDR2 YFSETQ come from the germline V gene. CDR3 in DNA: TGCGCCAGCAGCTTGGCGGGGGACATTCAGTACTTC. It specifies CASSLAGDIQYF.

The chain is built from TRBV10-3 and TRBJ1-2, with D possibly being TRBD1 (6 bases). Per germline, CDR1 ENHRY and CDR2 SYGVKD. Trimming left V 8 bases short and J 8 bases short, with 21 bases between. The CDR3 has 14 residues. The CDR3 DNA sequence: TGTGCCATCTCAGAGGGGGAACGGTATGGGGGCTACACCTTC. It specifies CAISEGERYGGYTF.